The present entry profiles one T cell receptor beta chain with its context. CDR1 is SEHNR, CDR2 FQNEAQ, per germline (reference sequence). The CDR3 has 13 residues. The germline V and J ends were trimmed by 5 bases and 7 bases, with 14 bases remaining between them. The entry originates in a study of regulatory T cells in long-lasting Graves disease. Time point indicated: newly diagnosed GD, antithyroid drugs for less than 3 months. PBMC-extracted RNA yielded the TCR library. For TCR beta, libraries came from iRepertoire HTBI primers and Arm-PCR of CDR3 regions. TCRdb called the multiplex PCR reads again in MiXCR, with one record for every CDR3 protein. The sample lists roughly 420,000 distinct CDR3 sequences; about 15% were seen once. This same sample was also taken into another study, of T cells in Graves' hyperthyroidism and ophthalmopathy. That study reports: The model anticipated ophthalmopathy a median 6.5 months pre-onset.

This sample comprised peripheral blood mononuclear cells (PBMCs), obtained at new diagnosis, from a patient treated with antithyroid drugs. V gene TRBV7-9 combines with J gene TRBJ1-2; D uncertain. The clonotype originates from a woman aged 18-30 years with Graves disease. The CDR3 sequence: CASSTETVGGYTF. Here the CDR3 DNA reads TGTGCCAGCAGCACAGAAACAGTTGGTGGCTACACCTTC.